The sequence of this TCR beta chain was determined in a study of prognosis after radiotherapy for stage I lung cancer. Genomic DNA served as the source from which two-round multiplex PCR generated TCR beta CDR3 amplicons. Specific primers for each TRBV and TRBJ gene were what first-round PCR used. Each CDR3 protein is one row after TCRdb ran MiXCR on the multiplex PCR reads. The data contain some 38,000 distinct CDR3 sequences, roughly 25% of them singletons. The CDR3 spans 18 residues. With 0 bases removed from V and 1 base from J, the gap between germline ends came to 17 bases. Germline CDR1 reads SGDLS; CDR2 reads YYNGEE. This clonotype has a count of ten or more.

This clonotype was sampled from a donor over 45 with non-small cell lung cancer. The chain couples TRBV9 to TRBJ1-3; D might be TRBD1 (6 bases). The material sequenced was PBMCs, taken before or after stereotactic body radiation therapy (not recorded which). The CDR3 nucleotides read TGTGCCAGCAGCGTAGGTAGTGGAGGGGGATTTTCTGGAAACACCATATATTTT. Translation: CASSVGSGGGFSGNTIYF. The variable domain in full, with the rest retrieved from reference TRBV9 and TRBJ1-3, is DSGVTQTPKHLITATGQRVTLRCSPRSGDLSVYWYQQSLDQGLQFLIQYYNGEERAKGNILERFSAQQFPDLHSELNLSSLELGDSALYFCASSVGSGGGFSGNTIYFGEGSWLTVV.